This is a list of T cell receptor beta chains from one sample in a study of Graves' ophthalmopathy and Graves' hyperthyroidism. TCRdb used MiXCR to reprocess the multiplex PCR reads, holding one entry per CDR3 protein. The table has around 1.1 million distinct CDR3 sequences, 35% to 40% seen once. The sequenced sample consisted of peripheral blood or thyroid tissue (not recorded which). The receptors derive from an adult man with Graves' hyperthyroidism. CDR3s include the opening cysteine and the closing phenylalanine or tryptophan. The order of the fields is V gene, CDR3 length, D gene, clone size, J gene, CDR3 DNA, CDR3 protein. A D gene is named only where the DNA matches it firmly. Where a row states a size, it is once, few, many or the class of an expanded clone; other rows omit it.

>TRBV10-2|15|NA|few|TRBJ2-7
TGTGCCAGCAGTTCCCCCCAGCCCACCGCCTACGAGCAGTACTTC
CASSSPQPTAYEQYF
>TRBV7-8|15|NA|NA|TRBJ1-4
TGTGCCAGCAGCTTAGGAGTGGGGCAGAATGAAAAACTGTTTTTT
CASSLGVGQNEKLFF
>TRBV6-5|15|NA|NA|TRBJ1-2
TGTGCCAGCACCCGCCCCGGTTCAGCTAACTATGGCTACACCTTC
CASTRPGSANYGYTF
>TRBV10-3|15|TRBD2|NA|TRBJ2-7
TGTGCCATCAGCCGCCCGGGACTAGCTGAGGGGGAGCAGTACTTC
CAISRPGLAEGEQYF
>TRBV7-8|17|TRBD2|many|TRBJ2-7
TGTGCCAGCAGCTTACTGGGCGGGAGTAGGGTAAACTACGAGCAGTACTTC
CASSLLGGSRVNYEQYF
>TRBV29-1|13|NA|many|TRBJ2-5
TGCAGCGCAGGCGGGACGGGGCAAGAGACCCAGTACTTC
CSAGGTGQETQYF
>TRBV10-3|18|NA|NA|TRBJ2-6
TGTGCCATCAGTCGGGCGGACAGGGAGGGCACTGGGGCCAACGTCCTGACTTTC
CAISRADREGTGANVLTF
>TRBV25-1|13|TRBD1|few|TRBJ1-6
TGTGCCAGCCGGGGACAGGGCCAATCACCCCTCCACTTT
CASRGQGQSPLHF
>TRBV24-1|15|NA|once|TRBJ2-2
TGTGCCACCAGGGGACCGGGAGAGAACACCGGGGAGCTGTTTTTT
CATRGPGENTGELFF
>TRBV5-1|13|NA|NA|TRBJ1-1
TGCGCCAGCAGCTCGGTTGAGAACACTGAAGCTTTCTTT
CASSSVENTEAFF
>TRBV7-2|16|TRBD1|many|TRBJ2-7
TGTGCCAGCAGCTCGTACCCCGGGACAGGGAACTACGAGCAGTACTTC
CASSSYPGTGNYEQYF